This T cell receptor (beta chain) was obtained from a study of T cells in localized non-small cell lung cancer. The assay was immunoSEQ multiplex PCR, and TCRdb's table has in-frame clones only and misses some. The data contain roughly 6,300 clones, approximately 15% of them singletons. Trimming shortened V by 4 bases and J by 5 bases, and 11 bases separated the two germline ends. This CDR3 spans 13 amino acids. Germline lookup yields CDR1 LNHDA and CDR2 SQIVND (reference sequence). This receptor was taken from a male donor older than 55 with stage II squamous cell lung carcinoma. Sample: normal lung tissue next to the tumor, taken before any cancer treatment. The rearrangement uses TRBV19 and TRBJ1-1, with no clear D. Here the CDR3 reads CASSTKGGTEAFF. DNA of the CDR3: TGTGCCAGTAGTACTAAGGGCGGTACTGAAGCTTTCTTT.